The 25 T cell receptor beta chains below all came from one sample that was sequenced in a study of neurological immune-mediated disorders. TCRdb reprocessed the 5' RACE reads via MiXCR and lists one record per CDR3 protein. The sample carries 84,000 or so distinct CDR3 sequences, 4.3% recorded once. Time point reported: longitudinal time-point 3. The sample consisted of PBMCs. The receptors were sampled from a woman aged 55-69 years with multiple sclerosis.

This clonotype came up many times. The J gene is TRBJ2-1, the V gene TRBV7-9; D tentatively fits TRBD1 or TRBD2 (6 bases each). CDR1 and CDR2 from the germline V gene are SEHNR and FQNEAQ (reference sequence). Trimming stripped 5 bases from V and 8 bases from J, with 16 bases between. The CDR3 is made up of 14 amino acids. Written as DNA, the CDR3 is TGTGCCAGCAGCCGCATTTCGGGGGCAGATGAGCAGTTCTTC. Translation gives CASSRISGADEQFF.

This clonotype was observed at least ten times. The chain has TRBV6-5 and TRBJ1-6; TRBD1 aligns across 7 bases. This CDR3 is 16 amino acids long. Unmatched junction bases numbered 12, after V lost 7 bases and J lost 6 bases. CDR1 is MNHEY, CDR2 SVGAGI, per germline. CDR3 bases: TGTGCCAGCACCACCTTGACAGGGCAGCGTAATTCACCCCTCCACTTT. It translates to CASTTLTGQRNSPLHF.

This clonotype has at least ten counts. This chain connects TRBV28 to TRBJ2-1, with 7 bases lining up with TRBD2. This CDR3 comprises 16 residues. Trimming at V came to 5 bases and at J to 5 bases, leaving 12 bases not matched to a gene. The germline V gene has CDR1 MDHEN and CDR2 SYDVKM. CDR3: CASSLTASGGHNEQFF. CDR3 DNA sequence: TGTGCCAGCAGTCTGACGGCTAGCGGTGGACACAATGAGCAGTTCTTC.

This clonotype was seen ten or more times. This chain connects TRBV6-6 to TRBJ2-5, with D perhaps being TRBD1 or TRBD2 (6 bases each). Germline loops: CDR1 MNHNY, CDR2 SVGAGI (reference sequence). Trimming pared 8 bases from V and 4 bases from J, leaving 23 bases between. The CDR3 is made up of 16 amino acids. The CDR3 sequence is CASAKGGVVYPETQYF. For the CDR3, the DNA is TGTGCCAGCGCGAAGGGGGGAGTGGTTTATCCAGAGACCCAGTACTTC.

This clonotype occurred many times. The rearrangement joins TRBV11-2 to TRBJ2-5, with D unresolved. Between the trimmed V and J ends, which lost 3 bases and 1 base, there was a span of 6 bases. From germline, CDR1 is SGHAT and CDR2 FQNNGV. The CDR3 contains 13 residues. In nucleotides, the CDR3 is TGTGCCAGCAGCTTGGGGTCCCAAGAGACCCAGTACTTC. Translation gives CASSLGSQETQYF.

This clonotype was recorded many times. The J gene is TRBJ1-1, the V gene TRBV14; weak D call: TRBD1 (5 bases). The CDR3 runs 12 residues. The V gene's germline CDR1 is SGHDN and CDR2 FVKESK. The V end was cut by 5 bases, the J end by 8 bases, with 12 bases between. The CDR3 is CASSSYHREAFF. The CDR3 DNA is TGTGCCAGCAGCTCCTATCACAGGGAAGCTTTCTTT.

This clonotype has at least ten counts. The V call is TRBV5-1, the J call TRBJ1-2, with a weak D call TRBD1 (6 bases). V was shortened by 4 bases and J by 5 bases, with 15 bases between the two germline ends. The germline V gene encodes CDR1 SGHRS and CDR2 YFSETQ. This CDR3 has 14 residues. The DNA for the CDR3 is TGCGCCAGCAGCGTCACAGGGTCGGGGTATGGCTACACCTTC. Residues: CASSVTGSGYGYTF.

This clonotype was seen repeatedly, ten times or more. The CDR3, as DNA: TGCAGTGCTCCACGACTAGCGGGGACCGGAGAGACCCAGTACTTC. Protein product: CSAPRLAGTGETQYF. V gene TRBV20-1 combines with J gene TRBJ2-5; the match to TRBD2 covers 11 bases. V was clipped by 5 bases and J by 4 bases; unmatched bases: 9. The length of the CDR3 is 15 residues. Germline CDR1 is DFQATT and CDR2 is SNEGSKA (reference sequence).

This clonotype came up many times. The CDR3 DNA follows: TGTGCCAGCAGTTCCTCCTCCGGGACTCCCAACAATGAGCAGTTCTTC. Encoded protein: CASSSSSGTPNNEQFF. The chain joins TRBV7-6 to TRBJ2-1, with a possible D match to TRBD2 (6 bases). CDR3 size: 16 residues. Germline CDR1 SGHVS, CDR2 FNYEAQ. Trimming took off 6 bases at V and 5 bases at J, with 20 bases between the two ends.

This clonotype has at least ten counts. The chain links TRBV15 to TRBJ1-5; a possible D gene is TRBD1 (6 bases). The V end was cut by 1 base, the J end by 0 bases, with 13 bases between. The CDR3 loop spans 17 amino acids. Per the germline V gene, CDR1 is LNHNV and CDR2 is YYDKDF (reference sequence). The CDR3 sequence is CATSRGKGGFSNQPQHF. The CDR3 region has the DNA TGTGCCACCAGCAGAGGTAAAGGGGGGTTTAGCAATCAGCCCCAGCATTTT.

Ten or more counts support this clonotype. The rearrangement joins TRBV3-1 to TRBJ2-7; D might be TRBD1 (5 bases). The CDR3 sequence is 14 residues long. The ends were cut back, 4 bases at V and 6 bases at J, with 16 bases in the middle. Germline CDR1 reads LGHDT; CDR2 reads YNNKEL (reference sequence). The CDR3 spells CASSPRVIAGEQYF. The DNA of the CDR3 is TGTGCCAGCAGCCCCAGGGTGATAGCAGGCGAGCAGTACTTC.

This clonotype came up many times. V is TRBV5-6 and J is TRBJ2-6; 8 positions match TRBD1. Per germline, CDR1 SGHDT and CDR2 YYEEEE. The ends lost 4 bases at V and 4 bases at J; junction bases unmatched: 7. The CDR3 has 16 amino acids. CDR3 sequence: CASSSQGAGGANVLTF. The CDR3 region has the DNA TGTGCCAGCAGCAGCCAGGGGGCGGGGGGGGCCAACGTCCTGACTTTC.

This clonotype was counted ten times or more. The gene calls are TRBV4-1 and TRBJ1-1; D perhaps matches TRBD1 (6 bases). V lost 0 bases to trimming and J lost 3 bases, with 11 bases between them. This CDR3 has 15 residues. The germline V gene encodes CDR1 MGHRA and CDR2 YSYEKL. The CDR3 is CASSQDLAGDTEAFF. In nucleotides, the CDR3 is TGCGCCAGCAGCCAAGATCTGGCAGGGGACACTGAAGCTTTCTTT.

This clonotype has ten or more counts. V gene TRBV7-9 combines with J gene TRBJ1-1; D is ambiguous. V was pared by 5 bases and J by 8 bases, with 12 bases between. The CDR3 is 12 amino acids. Looked up from germline, CDR1 is SEHNR and CDR2 is FQNEAQ (reference sequence). CDR3 sequence: CASSRGRTEAFF. In DNA form, the CDR3 reads TGTGCCAGCAGCCGTGGACGGACCGAAGCTTTCTTT.

There are many counts of this clonotype. V usage is TRBV20-1 and J usage is TRBJ1-1; D unclear. CDR1 is DFQATT, CDR2 SNEGSKA, per germline (reference sequence). The CDR3 extends over 13 amino acids. The CDR3, as DNA: TGCAAGCCGATCGGCGGGCAGGACACTGAAGCTTTCTTT. Its protein product is CKPIGGQDTEAFF.

This clonotype was found many times. V usage is TRBV14 and J usage is TRBJ2-3; TRBD1 is a possible D gene (5 bases). The CDR3 length is 15 residues. Trimming cost V 4 bases and J 2 bases, with 13 bases left between them. Germline CDR1 SGHDN, CDR2 FVKESK. In DNA, the CDR3 is TGTGCCAGCAGCCTAAGACAGCTCCCCACAGATACGCAGTATTTT. It codes for CASSLRQLPTDTQYF.

This clonotype was seen at least ten times. The chain is built from TRBV12-3 or TRBV12-4 and TRBJ2-3; D not resolved. The germline V and J ends were trimmed by 3 bases and 2 bases, with 6 bases remaining between them. This CDR3 is built from 13 residues. The CDR3 sequence is CASSLVYTDTQYF. The CDR3 region has the DNA TGTGCCAGCAGTTTGGTGTACACAGATACGCAGTATTTT.

This clonotype was recorded many times. J is TRBJ1-2 and V is TRBV9; 11 bases map to TRBD1. Germline V lookup: CDR1 SGDLS, CDR2 YYNGEE. This CDR3 comprises 15 residues. Trimming cost V 0 bases and J 3 bases; bases outside gene matches: 1. CDR3 amino acids: CASSVGTGGDYGYTF. In nucleotides, the CDR3 is TGTGCCAGCAGCGTAGGGACAGGGGGCGACTATGGCTACACCTTC.

This clonotype was found many times. V usage is TRBV7-2 and J usage is TRBJ1-2; TRBD1 matches 9 bases. Germline-derived CDR1 and CDR2 are SGHTA and FQGNSA. V lost 5 bases and J lost 1; bases outside the gene matches: 8. This CDR3 is built from 16 residues. As DNA, the CDR3 is TGTGCCAGCAGCCAAGGGACAGGGTGGGGTAACTATGGCTACACCTTC. Residues: CASSQGTGWGNYGYTF.

This chain joins TRBV5-1 and TRBJ1-6, with 8 nucleotides matching TRBD1. The CDR3 consists of 15 residues. V was pared by 4 bases and J by 5 bases, with 5 bases of the junction left unmatched. Germline V lookup: CDR1 SGHRS, CDR2 YFSETQ. The CDR3 region has the DNA TGCGCCAGCAGCCTCCCAGGGGGCGATAATTCACCCCTCCACTTT. Its translation is CASSLPGGDNSPLHF.

This clonotype was observed many times. In DNA, the CDR3 is TGCGCCAGCAGCTTGGCGCTAGCGGGGGAGAATGAGCAGTTCTTC. Translating gives CASSLALAGENEQFF. This chain uses TRBV5-1 with TRBJ2-1; 10 bases fit TRBD2. V trimming: 0 bases; J trimming: 7 bases; junction bases outside the gene matches: 4. The germline CDR1 and CDR2 sequences are SGHRS and YFSETQ. CDR3 length: 15 residues.

This clonotype was counted at least ten times. The chain recombines TRBV7-9 with TRBJ1-1; D possibly corresponds to TRBD1 (6 bases). This CDR3 spans 15 amino acids. With 1 base removed from V and 1 base from J, the gap between germline ends came to 10 bases. Germline CDR1 is SEHNR and CDR2 is FQNEAQ (reference sequence). CDR3 residues: CASSLGHRANTEAFF. DNA for the CDR3: TGTGCCAGCAGCTTAGGCCACAGGGCGAACACTGAAGCTTTCTTT. Full variable domain (remainder filled in from reference TRBV7-9 and TRBJ1-1): DTGVSQNPRHKITKRGQNVTFRCDPISEHNRLYWYRQTLGQGPEFLTYFQNEAQLEKSRLLSDRFSAERPKGSFSTLEIQRTEQGDSAMYLCASSLGHRANTEAFFGQGTRLTVV.

This clonotype was counted a single time. V and J are TRBV3-1 and TRBJ1-2; D is uncertain. The germline gives CDR1 LGHDT, CDR2 YNNKEL (reference sequence). The CDR3 is made up of 13 amino acids. Trimming left V 3 bases short and J 12 bases short, with 17 bases between. CDR3 coding DNA: TGTGCCAGCAGCCAGCCCCCCGGGATGGGCCACACCTTC. Translating it yields CASSQPPGMGHTF.

This clonotype was picked up many times. The chain combines TRBV5-1 with TRBJ2-3; D possibly matches TRBD1 or TRBD2 (5 bases each). The CDR3 is made up of 13 amino acids. From germline, CDR1 is SGHRS and CDR2 YFSETQ. V lost 3 bases and J 0 bases, leaving 5 bases between the germline ends. The chain's CDR3 is CASSWDSTDTQYF. As DNA, the CDR3 is TGCGCCAGCAGCTGGGACAGCACAGATACGCAGTATTTT.

This clonotype was observed many times. The chain recombines TRBV6-5 with TRBJ1-6; 7 nucleotides align to TRBD1. The V gene's germline CDR1 is MNHEY and CDR2 SVGAGI. Losses at the gene ends were 5 bases for V and 9 bases for J; bases not matched to a gene: 10. CDR3 length: 15 residues. As DNA, the CDR3 is TGTGCCAGCAGTATCACCGGGACAGCTTTTTCACCCCTCCACTTT. It codes for CASSITGTAFSPLHF.